This note documents a single T cell receptor (beta chain) sequence. Its specific antigen is unknown. There are no base qualities to consult, and no much larger clone falls within one base. The sample originates from a study of CD4 T cells in relation to SARS-CoV-2 and coronaviruses (dated by TCRdb to about 2021). Regarding the research as a whole: HLA restriction was mapped for shared crossreactive spike epitopes using patient-derived lymphoblastoid cell lines. A different, Illumina-based TCR-beta assay was used to sequence expansion assays from other donors in the study. At the level of individual TCR clonotypes, the study evaluated whether memory CD4+ T cells crossreact between the spike proteins of SARS-CoV-2 and those of common cold coronaviruses. The Adaptive Biotechnologies TCR-sequencing kit was used to sequence samples from a few pre-COVID donors and the naive versus memory experiments, while other data came from Illumina-based sequencing. Points the paper makes about the study in general: Because the crossreactivity analysis focused on spike protein, crossreactivity against other viral proteins was not assessed. Roughly 64% of donors had memory CD4+ clonotypes that crossrecognized SARS-CoV-2 and at least one common cold coronavirus spike. The study was limited by small numbers of patients and tested TCRs. Crossreactive clones showed significantly weaker SARS-CoV-2-driven expansion than monoreactive clones, consistent with antigenic imprinting. Sequencing naive versus memory cells indicated that the assay picks up memory recall responses, not primary responses primed during culture. Pre-pandemic and post-infection samples were not both contributed by any donor, so tracing of the source of pre-existing responses was limited.

CD4+ T cells from unexposed donors were collected before the COVID-19 pandemic (2011-2018). To separate naive from memory CD4+ T cells, cryopreserved PBMCs first underwent CD4 enrichment and then EasySep naive CD4+ T cell enrichment. The leukapheresis product for the unexposed donors was obtained through commercial purchase. Ficoll-Paque PLUS gradient centrifugation was used to isolate PBMCs from either whole blood or leukapheresis product. PBMCs were either cryopreserved at -140 degrees C or used fresh in the expansion assay. The QIAamp Micro DNA Kit was used to extract genomic DNA from the CD4+ T cells. Deep-resolution immunoSEQ TCR-beta sequencing was performed on DNA from uncultured naive and memory CD4+ T cells. Per the authors' processing: Preprocessing removed nonproductive sequences and CDR3s not starting with C, not ending with F or W, or shorter than 7 amino acids. Cultured and uncultured naive and memory CD4+ repertoires were searched for CDR3s previously identified as spike- and CEF-reactive. CDR3 homology was measured as pairwise Levenshtein distance, computed with the stringdist R package after trimming three terminal residues from each end. TCRdb mirrors the immuneACCESS table, restricted to in-frame sequences. Some clones are absent from its copies; in checked studies, under half trace to an unresolved V gene, and the reason for the others is unknown. V and J calls and clone size are those listed in that table; D and trimming were worked out from the DNA. The sample table shows about 65,000 clones, and 75% to 90% are seen once. 1.5% to 2% of the sample rests with the top ten.

For this chain, trimming is 2 bases at the V end and 4 bases at the J end, and the number of junction bases without a gene match is 3. The CDR3 runs 15 residues from the cysteine to the phenylalanine. The kept DNA is CDR3 alone, 45 bases in frame from the first base. The germline V gene specifies SGDLS as CDR1 and YYNGEE as CDR2. The clonotype originates from a human donor in good health. Sequencing used memory CD4+ T cells from PBMCs. In light of the paper, this sample's cell subset or site label describes: memory (non-naive) CD4+ T cells. The rearrangement joined TRBV9 to TRBJ2-6, with 7 central nucleotides matching TRBD2. The CDR3 amino acid sequence is: CASSVGGSGANVLTF. The DNA sequence is given as TGTGCCAGCAGCGTCGGGGGGTCGGGGGCCAACGTCCTGACTTTC. Beyond the CDR3, the reference TRBV9 and TRBJ2-6 genes provide the residues; the full variable domain reads: DSGVTQTPKHLITATGQRVTLRCSPRSGDLSVYWYQQSLDQGLQFLIQYYNGEERAKGNILERFSAQQFPDLHSELNLSSLELGDSALYFCASSVGGSGANVLTFGAGSRLTVL.